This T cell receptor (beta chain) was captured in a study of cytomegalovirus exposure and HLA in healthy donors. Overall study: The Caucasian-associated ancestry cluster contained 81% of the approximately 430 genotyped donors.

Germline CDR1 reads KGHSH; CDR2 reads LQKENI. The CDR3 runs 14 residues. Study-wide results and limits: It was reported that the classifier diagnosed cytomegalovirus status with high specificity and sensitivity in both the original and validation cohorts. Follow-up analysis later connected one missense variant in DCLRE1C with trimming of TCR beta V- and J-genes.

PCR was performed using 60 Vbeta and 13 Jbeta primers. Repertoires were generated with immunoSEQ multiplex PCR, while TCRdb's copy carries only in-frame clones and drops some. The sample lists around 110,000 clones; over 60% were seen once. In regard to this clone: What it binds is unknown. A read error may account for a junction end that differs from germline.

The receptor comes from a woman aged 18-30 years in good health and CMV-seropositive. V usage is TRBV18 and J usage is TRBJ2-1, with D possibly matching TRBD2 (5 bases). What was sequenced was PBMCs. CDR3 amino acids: CASPPPLAGHEQFF. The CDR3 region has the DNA TGTGCCAGCCCACCTCCTCTCGCGGGCCATGAGCAGTTCTTC.